Sequencing of this TCR beta chain was carried out in a study of identical twins. The study, taken as a whole, reports: Excess sharing between twins was weaker in beta out-of-frame sequences. Modelling underestimated the level of out-of-frame TCR alpha sharing observed in monozygotic twins.

All donors were healthy, and all were Caucasian. CDR3 length equals 15 residues. V lost 7 bases and J lost 0; bases outside the gene matches: 4. The germline V gene encodes CDR1 SQVTM and CDR2 ANQGSEA. Template switching introduced a universal primer site, and the cDNA bore unique molecular identifiers. Each CDR3 protein is one row after TCRdb ran MiXCR on the 5' RACE reads. This repertoire shows 1.5 million to 2 million distinct CDR3 sequences, around 29% found once; its top ten account for about 0.27%. About this clonotype itself: Its target is unknown.

The sequence was collected from a newborn girl in good health. V gene TRBV29-1 combines with J gene TRBJ2-2, with TRBD2 identical over 11 bases. The source material was cord blood. This chain's CDR3 is CSALAGGPNTGELFF. In DNA form, the CDR3 reads TGCAGCGCTCTAGCGGGAGGACCGAACACCGGGGAGCTGTTTTTT.